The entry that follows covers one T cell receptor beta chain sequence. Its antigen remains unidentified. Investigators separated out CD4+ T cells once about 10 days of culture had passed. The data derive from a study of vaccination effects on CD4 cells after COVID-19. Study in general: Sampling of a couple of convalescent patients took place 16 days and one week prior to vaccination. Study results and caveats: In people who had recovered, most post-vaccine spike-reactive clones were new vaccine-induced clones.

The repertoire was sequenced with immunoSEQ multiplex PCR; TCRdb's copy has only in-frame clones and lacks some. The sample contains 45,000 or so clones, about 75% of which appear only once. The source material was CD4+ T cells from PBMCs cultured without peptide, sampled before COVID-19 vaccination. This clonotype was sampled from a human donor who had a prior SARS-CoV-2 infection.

The CDR3 bases are TGTGCCAGTCAGGGGACTTATAATTCACCCCTCCACTTT. This translates into CASQGTYNSPLHF. The V call is TRBV19, the J call TRBJ1-6, with a possible D match to TRBD1 (6 bases). Trimming left V 8 bases short and J 4 bases short, with 9 bases between. The CDR3 has 13 residues. Germline CDR1 reads LNHDA; CDR2 reads SQIVND (reference sequence). Full variable domain (missing parts from reference TRBV19 and TRBJ1-6): DGGITQSPKYLFRKEGQNVTLSCEQNLNHDAMYWYRQDPGQGLRLIYYSQIVNDFQKGDIAEGYSVSREKKESFPLTVTSAQKNPTAFYLCASQGTYNSPLHFGNGTRLTVT.